The 27 T cell receptor beta chains reported below all come from one sample, sequenced in a study of cytomegalovirus exposure and HLA in healthy donors. Data came from immunoSEQ multiplex PCR; TCRdb stores just in-frame clones and leaves some out. The sample holds about 98,000 clones, around 88% seen once. Source material: PBMCs. These TCRs come from a woman aged 25 to 39 in good health and CMV-seronegative.

The V and J genes are TRBV19 and TRBJ2-3; the match to TRBD1 covers 10 bases. The CDR3 runs to 17 residues. CDR1 and CDR2 from the germline V gene are LNHDA and SQIVND (reference sequence). Trimming took 7 bases from V and 3 from J; bases not matched to a gene: 13. For the CDR3, the DNA is TGTGCCAGTACCCGGACAGGGGGTGTGCTAAGAACAGATACGCAGTATTTT. Translated: CASTRTGGVLRTDTQYF.

The chain carries TRBV5-1 and TRBJ2-2; 8 bases fit TRBD2. The CDR3 is 14 residues long. The junction had 3 bases not matched to a gene; V was cut back by 2 bases and J by 6 bases. Germline V CDR1 and CDR2: SGHRS, YFSETQ. DNA for the CDR3: TGCGCCAGCAGCTTCGACGGGGGGGCCGGGGAGCTGTTTTTT. This encodes CASSFDGGAGELFF.

V gene TRBV6-5 combines with J gene TRBJ2-7; 7 bases line up with TRBD2. CDR1 is MNHEY, CDR2 SVGAGI, per germline. The CDR3 runs 15 residues. V dropped 4 bases and J dropped 6; count of bases not matched to a gene: 12. The CDR3: CASSSLGGSLFEQYF. Here the CDR3 DNA reads TGTGCCAGCAGTTCCCTGGGGGGGTCTCTCTTCGAGCAGTACTTC.

The CDR3 DNA sequence: TGTGCCAGCAGTGCTTCACTAGCGGGGAACAATGAGCAGTTCTTC. Translation gives CASSASLAGNNEQFF. V gene TRBV6-1 combines with J gene TRBJ2-1, with 10 bases matching TRBD2. Per the germline V gene, CDR1 is MNHNS and CDR2 is SASEGT. This CDR3 contains 15 residues. After removal of 4 bases from V and 5 bases from J, the junction contained 5 bases not matched to a gene.

The chain employs TRBV28 and TRBJ1-2, with TRBD1 matching 9 bases. CDR1 MDHEN and CDR2 SYDVKM come from the germline V gene. The length of the CDR3 is 14 residues. V lost 5 bases, J lost 3 bases, and 4 bases stayed unmatched. This chain's CDR3 is CASSRQGGYYGYTF. The CDR3 DNA reads as TGTGCCAGCAGTCGACAGGGGGGCTACTATGGCTACACCTTC.

The rearrangement uses TRBV11-2 and TRBJ1-2; 11 bases are a match to TRBD1. CDR1 SGHAT and CDR2 FQNNGV come from the germline V gene. V shed 2 bases, J shed 8 bases, and the junction held 4 bases outside the gene matches. There are 14 residues in the CDR3. CDR3 sequence reads: CASSLIRTGGGYTF. In nucleotides, the CDR3 is TGTGCCAGCAGCTTAATCAGGACAGGGGGCGGCTACACCTTC.

The chain employs TRBV5-5 and TRBJ2-7, with D possibly matching TRBD2 (6 bases). The CDR3 has 14 residues. V shed 4 bases and J shed 6 bases, with 17 bases lying between them. Germline V gene sequence: CDR1 SGHKS, CDR2 YYEKEE (reference sequence). The CDR3 DNA follows: TGTGCCAGCAGCCGTTCGGGAGTTTCAGGCGAGCAGTACTTC. This sequence encodes CASSRSGVSGEQYF.

J is TRBJ2-3 and V is TRBV11-3; D ambiguous. CDR3 length equals 12 residues. Trimming removed 5 bases from V and 6 bases from J, with 9 bases in between. Germline CDR1 reads SGHNT; CDR2 reads YENEEA. The CDR3 loop reads CASSRTGDTQYF. CDR3 nucleotides: TGTGCCAGCAGCAGAACCGGGGATACGCAGTATTTT.

This clone was recorded only once. This chain uses TRBV6-5 with TRBJ2-1; 7 nucleotides match TRBD1. V trimming: 5 bases; J trimming: 8 bases; junction bases outside the gene matches: 9. CDR3 length equals 14 residues. The germline V gene has CDR1 MNHEY and CDR2 SVGAGI. The CDR3 nucleotides are TGTGCCAGCAGTCGGGCAGGGGGTATCGATGAGCAGTTCTTC. It yields the protein CASSRAGGIDEQFF.

The chain joins TRBV9 to TRBJ2-7; D ambiguous. Germline loops: CDR1 SGDLS, CDR2 YYNGEE. The CDR3 totals 14 residues. Trimming cost V 1 base and J 0 bases, with 8 bases left between them. The CDR3 DNA reads as TGTGCCAGCAGCGTACTTCCTATCTCCTACGAGCAGTACTTC. Translating gives CASSVLPISYEQYF.

The gene calls are TRBV19 and TRBJ1-3; TRBD1 matches at 9 bases. This CDR3 spans 15 amino acids. The V gene's germline CDR1 is LNHDA and CDR2 SQIVND (reference sequence). The J segment lost 4 bases and the V segment lost 5 bases, leaving 6 bases of the junction unmatched. DNA of the CDR3: TGTGCCAGTAGTCGGGACAGGGCTCGCGGAAACACCATATATTTT. Translation gives CASSRDRARGNTIYF.

This clone was detected only a few times. One end of the junction varies from germline; a read error may be responsible. J is TRBJ1-2 and V is TRBV20-1; weak D call: TRBD1 (5 bases). Germline assignment: CDR1 DFQATT and CDR2 SNEGSKA (reference sequence). The CDR3 sequence is 8 residues long. The CDR3 region is CSAPPGLF. Written as DNA, the CDR3 is TGCAGTGCTCCCCCGGGACTCTTC.

This clone was found once. The chain has TRBV5-6 and TRBJ2-3; weak D call: TRBD1 (6 bases). Germline CDR1 is SGHDT and CDR2 is YYEEEE. This CDR3 has 12 residues. V was pared by 6 bases and J by 8 bases, with 13 bases between. The CDR3: CASTVAGATQYF. The CDR3 DNA follows: TGTGCCAGCACCGTCGCAGGGGCTACGCAGTATTTT.

The chain recombines TRBV2 with TRBJ2-5; the match to TRBD1 covers 7 bases. The V and J ends lost 4 bases and 1 base, in that order; junction bases with no gene match: 3. This CDR3 spans 14 amino acids. Germline CDR1 is SNHLY and CDR2 is FYNNEI. This CDR3 is CASSAQGFQETQYF. Here the CDR3 DNA reads TGTGCCAGCAGTGCACAGGGGTTCCAAGAGACCCAGTACTTC.

The rearrangement joins TRBV7-2 to TRBJ2-7, with TRBD2 identical over 7 bases. The CDR3 sequence is 12 residues long. From germline, CDR1 is SGHTA and CDR2 FQGNSA. After removal of 8 bases from V and 1 base from J, the junction contained 2 bases not matched to a gene. The CDR3 here is CASRDYSYEQYF. CDR3 DNA sequence: TGTGCCAGCCGGGACTATTCCTACGAGCAGTACTTC.

The rearrangement uses TRBV28 and TRBJ2-2; 7 bases agree with TRBD1. This CDR3 has 15 amino acids. The V gene end was trimmed by 4 bases and the J gene end by 5 bases; junction bases not matched to a gene: 7. Germline CDR1 MDHEN, CDR2 SYDVKM. CDR3 bases: TGTGCCAGCAGTTATCCAGGGGGAAGGACCGGGGAGCTGTTTTTT. Protein: CASSYPGGRTGELFF.

This clone appeared a few times. The V call is TRBV5-1, the J call TRBJ2-7, with D possibly matching TRBD2 (6 bases). Trimming pared 0 bases from V and 4 bases from J, leaving 11 bases between. CDR1 and CDR2 from the germline V gene are SGHRS and YFSETQ. The CDR3 runs to 14 residues. CDR3 DNA: TGCGCCAGCAGCTTGGCGGGGGATCGGTACGAGCAGTACTTC. Translation: CASSLAGDRYEQYF.

The chain is built from TRBV28 and TRBJ2-7; 9 bases match TRBD1. Germline V gene data show CDR1 as MDHEN and CDR2 as SYDVKM. Losses at the gene ends were 7 bases for V and 4 bases for J; bases not matched to a gene: 11. The CDR3 loop spans 15 amino acids. The CDR3 sequence: CASIYGGQGFYEQYF. DNA for the CDR3: TGTGCCAGCATTTATGGGGGACAGGGCTTTTACGAGCAGTACTTC.

In this sample, this clone turned up a few times. The chain links TRBV18 to TRBJ1-2; no clear D gene. This CDR3 is built from 15 residues. V lost 2 bases, J lost 8 bases, and 18 bases lay in between. Germline V gene data show CDR1 as KGHSH and CDR2 as LQKENI. CDR3 in amino acids: CASSPTEDGSGGYTF. As DNA, the CDR3 is TGTGCCAGCTCACCAACTGAGGACGGGAGCGGCGGCTACACCTTC.

The chain carries TRBV9 and TRBJ2-1, with TRBD2 identical over 12 bases. CDR1 is SGDLS, CDR2 YYNGEE, per germline. This CDR3 has 18 residues. Trimming at V came to 0 bases and at J to 4 bases, leaving 8 bases not matched to a gene. The DNA of the CDR3 is TGTGCCAGCAGCGTAGGCCTAGCGGGAGGGCCAGGATACAATGAGCAGTTCTTC. This translates into CASSVGLAGGPGYNEQFF.

The J gene is TRBJ1-4, the V gene TRBV5-6; D is perhaps TRBD1 (6 bases). V lost 0 bases to trimming and J lost 1 base, with 13 bases between them. The CDR3 covers 17 residues. The germline gives CDR1 SGHDT, CDR2 YYEEEE. The CDR3: CASSLAGGLRTNEKLFF. The CDR3 region has the DNA TGTGCCAGCAGCTTGGCGGGGGGGCTGCGAACTAATGAAAAACTGTTTTTT.

The CDR3 reads CASSRGGTSNQPQHF. The DNA of the CDR3 is TGTGCCAGCAGCCGGGGGGGTACGAGCAATCAGCCCCAGCATTTT. This chain joins TRBV6-5 and TRBJ1-5; the D gene is possibly TRBD1 (5 bases). The ends were cut back, 6 bases at V and 1 base at J, with 13 bases in the middle. The length of the CDR3 is 15 residues. Germline V gene lookup returns CDR1 MNHEY and CDR2 SVGAGI.

The gene calls are TRBV5-5 and TRBJ1-1; perhaps TRBD1 as D (5 bases). The CDR3 has 14 residues. Germline V gives CDR1 SGHKS, CDR2 YYEKEE (reference sequence). Trimming shortened V by 6 bases and J by 0 bases, and 12 bases separated the two germline ends. CDR3 in amino acids: CASTWGRMNTEAFF. CDR3 nucleotide sequence: TGTGCCAGCACCTGGGGGAGGATGAACACTGAAGCTTTCTTT.

This clone turned up a few times. The rearrangement links TRBV28 to TRBJ1-5; TRBD1 matches at 7 bases. This CDR3 comprises 15 residues. The V gene's germline CDR1 is MDHEN and CDR2 SYDVKM. V shed 7 bases, J shed 2 bases, and the junction held 8 bases outside the gene matches. This chain's CDR3 is CASTDGTDGNQPQHF. The CDR3 bases are TGTGCCAGCACCGACGGGACAGATGGCAATCAGCCCCAGCATTTT.

The chain links TRBV2 to TRBJ2-3; 8 nucleotides match TRBD1. The germline V gene encodes CDR1 SNHLY and CDR2 FYNNEI. The CDR3 loop spans 14 amino acids. V trimming: 9 bases; J trimming: 3 bases; junction bases outside the gene matches: 8. Written as DNA, the CDR3 is TGTGCCAGTTTCAGGGGGCTAGAGACAGATACGCAGTATTTT. Translation: CASFRGLETDTQYF.

The rearrangement joins TRBV16 to TRBJ1-1; D ambiguous. V gave up 0 bases and J gave up 1 base, with 9 bases separating them. The length of the CDR3 is 15 residues. Per germline, CDR1 KGHSY and CDR2 FQNENV. The DNA of the CDR3 is TGTGCCAGCAGCCAATCGAGGCTAGGGAACACTGAAGCTTTCTTT. It codes for CASSQSRLGNTEAFF.

The genes are TRBV15 and TRBJ1-4; tentative D call: TRBD1 (5 bases). Germline V gene data show CDR1 as LNHNV and CDR2 as YYDKDF (reference sequence). The V end was cut by 1 base, the J end by 10 bases, with 31 bases between. This CDR3 is built from 20 residues. CDR3 nucleotide sequence: TGTGCCACCAGCAGAGGGGGGGGGAGAGGGATGGACCGACCTGGAGGAAAACTGTTTTTT. This codes for CATSRGGGRGMDRPGGKLFF.